This record covers a single T cell receptor beta chain. No antigen is known for it. Each donor's blood draw was roughly 10 milliliters of peripheral blood. The record originates from a study of blood T cells in healthy people across ages. At the level of the study: Capturing about one barcoded beta molecule per two T cells was achieved by template switching. Study outcomes and limitations: Observed TCR beta diversity showed a strong correlation with the percentage of naive T cells as measured by flow cytometry. For the donors, CMV status was unknown and possibly confounded expanded clonotype changes.

Through a sample-barcoded 5' primer and a J-beta primer mix, a second PCR was run for roughly 6 to 11 cycles. From the 5' RACE reads, TCRdb called clonotypes with MiXCR, one entry per CDR3 protein. The data show around 670,000 distinct CDR3 sequences, less than 35% seen once. The ends lost 6 bases at V and 6 bases at J; junction bases unmatched: 4. Germline assignment: CDR1 MNHNS and CDR2 SASEGT. The CDR3 is 13 amino acids. The sequence was collected from a woman older than 75 in good health. The sequencing sample was made of blood. V gene TRBV6-1 combines with J gene TRBJ2-2; 7 bases agree with TRBD1. CDR3 bases: TGTGCCAGCAGCCGGGACAGCGCCGGGGAGCTGTTTTTT. Translated: CASSRDSAGELFF.